This T cell receptor (beta chain) is from a study of shared clonotypes between healthy human individuals. TCRdb keeps only in-frame clones here, not all; method: immunoSEQ multiplex PCR. The data hold roughly 500,000 clones, with around 74% observed a single time. CDR3 length equals 14 residues. The V and J ends lost 7 bases and 8 bases respectively, with 17 bases between them. Looked up from germline, CDR1 is SGHTA and CDR2 is FQGNSA. The sequenced material came from PBMCs. The rearrangement uses TRBV7-2 and TRBJ2-2; tentatively, D is TRBD1 or TRBD2 (5 bases each). This clonotype was sampled from a middle-aged woman in good health. Some clones in this sample may be carry-over from other donors' samples. The CDR3 nucleotides read TGTGCCAGCACCGTGGTGGGGGTTGGGGGGGAGCTGTTTTTT. Its translation is CASTVVGVGGELFF.